A selection of T cell receptor beta chains follows, all from one sample in a study of OX40 agonist ivuxolimab in advanced cancers. Libraries were prepared by immunoSEQ multiplex PCR; TCRdb keeps only in-frame clonotypes and omits some of them. The sample carries fewer than 85,000 clones, around 82% recorded once. Sequencing used CD4+ or CD8+ T cells sorted from blood, obtained in a trial of the OX40 agonist ivuxolimab. Receptors originate from an adult with an advanced solid tumor such as melanoma, head and neck, liver or kidney cancer. CDR3s include the opening cysteine and the closing phenylalanine or tryptophan. D genes are given only for firm matches. The size field is filled for only some rows; it gives once, few, many or a size class.

j_gene,abundance,v_gene,d_gene,CDR3nt,CDR3aa
TRBJ2-5,-,TRBV6-4,-,TGTGCCAGCAGTGACGGGTCGGCAGCGAACCGGAGAGGACAAGAGACCCAGTACTTC,CASSDGSAANRRGQETQYF
TRBJ1-5,-,TRBV30,TRBD1,TGTGCCTGGGGGGTTGGAGGGGGCGCGGGTGATCGTCAGCCCCAGCATTTT,CAWGVGGGAGDRQPQHF
TRBJ2-2,-,TRBV10-3,TRBD1,TGTGCCATCAGTCCACCCCCGGGACAGGGGGCCGGGGAGCTGTTTTTT,CAISPPPGQGAGELFF
TRBJ2-1,-,TRBV28,-,TGTGCCAGCACTACAAACCCTTGGGGGGAATACAATGAGCAGTTCTTC,CASTTNPWGEYNEQFF
TRBJ2-7,-,TRBV28,TRBD1,TGTGCCAGCAGTTACTCGAGGACAGGAACCTACGAGCAGTACTTC,CASSYSRTGTYEQYF
TRBJ2-3,-,TRBV7-2,-,TGTGCCAGCAGCTTCAAGGGGTCAAATACGCAGTATTTT,CASSFKGSNTQYF
TRBJ2-5,-,TRBV5-1,-,TGCGCCAGCAGCTTGGTCGGGGGTCGAGAGACCCAGTACTTC,CASSLVGGRETQYF
TRBJ1-2,-,TRBV7-2,TRBD1,TGTGCCAGCAGCTTAGCGGGACAGGGCGTGGGCTACACCTTC,CASSLAGQGVGYTF
TRBJ2-1,-,TRBV28,TRBD2,TGTGCCAGCAGTGCGCTGACTAGCGGACAACGAAATGAGCAGTTCTTC,CASSALTSGQRNEQFF
TRBJ2-5,-,TRBV7-2,-,TGTGCCAGCAGCTCATCAGGGTCTTCGGAGACCCAGTACTTC,CASSSSGSSETQYF
TRBJ2-5,once,TRBV5-1,-,TGCGCCAGCAGCTGGGGCAAAGAGGGCGAGGCCCAGTACTTC,CASSWGKEGEAQYF
TRBJ2-1,few,TRBV5-1,TRBD1,TGCGCCAGCAGCTTTACCGGGACAGCCTCCTACAATGAGCAGTTCTTC,CASSFTGTASYNEQFF
TRBJ1-1,few,TRBV5-6,-,TGTGCCAGCAGCTTGGGTGTTGGGGACCCTTACACTGAAGCTTTCTTT,CASSLGVGDPYTEAFF
TRBJ1-2,few,TRBV5-1,-,TGCGCCAGCAGCTTGGTGGCGGGGTCGGGTGGCTACACCTTC,CASSLVAGSGGYTF
TRBJ2-1,-,TRBV28,-,TGTGCCAGCAGTTCGGGACTCCGCAATGAGCAGTTCTTC,CASSSGLRNEQFF
TRBJ1-2,-,TRBV5-1,-,TGCGCCAGCAGCCTAGGGGCACAGACATTTAACTATGGCTACACCTTC,CASSLGAQTFNYGYTF
TRBJ2-3,once,TRBV10-3,TRBD1,TGTGCCAACGGACAGGGAGGTTCTGCAGATACGCAGTATTTT,CANGQGGSADTQYF
TRBJ2-7,-,TRBV7-6,-,TGTGCCAGCAGCAGCGTCTACGAGCAGTACTTC,CASSSVYEQYF
TRBJ1-2,-,TRBV5-4,TRBD1,TGTGCCAGCCTTCGGGACAGGGAGGCCTATGGCTACACCTTC,CASLRDREAYGYTF
TRBJ2-3,-,TRBV4-1,TRBD1,TGCGCCAGCAGAGACACCGGGACAGGGAACCCAGATACGCAGTATTTT,CASRDTGTGNPDTQYF
TRBJ1-6,-,TRBV9,TRBD1,TGTGCCAGCAGCGTCTCCAGGGGGCTCAATTCACCCCTCCACTTT,CASSVSRGLNSPLHF
TRBJ2-3,few,TRBV5-1,TRBD1,TGCGCCAGCAGCCGACCGCAGGGGGCTAGCACAGATACGCAGTATTTT,CASSRPQGASTDTQYF
TRBJ2-7,-,TRBV13,TRBD1,TGTGCCAGCAGCTCCGAGGGGACAGGGGGCCAAGAGCAGTACTTC,CASSSEGTGGQEQYF
TRBJ2-3,-,TRBV30,-,TGTGCCTGGGAAGGGGGGGGTGGTGTAGATACGCAGTATTTT,CAWEGGGGVDTQYF
TRBJ2-5,-,TRBV5-1,TRBD1,TGCGCCAGCAGCTTCTCGGTAGGGGACAGCCTGACCCAGTACTTC,CASSFSVGDSLTQYF
TRBJ1-1,few,TRBV6-5,-,TGTGCCAGCAGTCCGACAGTGAACACTGAAGCTTTCTTT,CASSPTVNTEAFF
TRBJ1-4,-,TRBV2,-,TGTGCCAGCAGCCGAGAACCTACTGCAACTAATGAAAAACTGTTTTTT,CASSREPTATNEKLFF
TRBJ2-7,-,TRBV6-5,-,TGTGCCAGCAGTTACCGATACGAGCAGTACTTC,CASSYRYEQYF
TRBJ1-5,-,TRBV19,TRBD1,TGTGCCAGTAGTATCCCGACAGGGGGCGGTACTCAGCCCCAGCATTTT,CASSIPTGGGTQPQHF
TRBJ2-5,-,TRBV7-2,-,TGTGCCAGCACCGACACGTTGGGGGAGACCCAGTACTTC,CASTDTLGETQYF
TRBJ1-4,-,TRBV21-1,-,TGTGCCAGCAGCAAAGAACGAGGGAAAGGCGAAAAACTGTTTTTT,CASSKERGKGEKLFF
TRBJ1-1,-,TRBV11-3,TRBD1,TGTGCCAGCAGCTTAGGGGCAGGGGGCGGGGGCACTGAAGCTTTCTTT,CASSLGAGGGGTEAFF
TRBJ2-3,-,TRBV6-5,-,TGTGCCAGCAGACAATTCGGGACGAAAGATACGCAGTATTTT,CASRQFGTKDTQYF
TRBJ2-2,-,TRBV6-6,-,TGTGCCAGCAGTTACCAGAGTTTAACCGGGGAGCTGTTTTTT,CASSYQSLTGELFF
TRBJ1-2,-,TRBV9,TRBD1,TGTGCCAGCAGCGAGACAGGGTTCGACTATGGCTACACCTTC,CASSETGFDYGYTF
TRBJ2-5,-,TRBV29-1,TRBD2,TGCAGCGTATCTCTAGCGGGCCCCTTCCAAGAGACCCAGTACTTC,CSVSLAGPFQETQYF
TRBJ2-1,-,TRBV6-1,-,TGTGCCAGCACCTTAGCTGGCGTCGGGAAGGAGCAGTTCTTC,CASTLAGVGKEQFF
TRBJ2-1,-,TRBV7-2,-,TGTGCCAGCAGCTTGACTACTCAGGAGCAGTTCTTC,CASSLTTQEQFF
TRBJ2-3,-,TRBV29-1,TRBD2,TGCAGCGTCGTATGGGGGGGGGCAGATACGCAGTATTTT,CSVVWGGADTQYF
TRBJ1-4,-,TRBV27,-,TGTGCCAGCAGTTCGTACAGCGCAACTAATGAAAAACTGTTTTTT,CASSSYSATNEKLFF